The 18 T cell receptor beta chains given below trace back to one sample, sequenced in a study of blood T cells in healthy people across ages. Primed by a sample-barcoded 5' primer and a J-beta primer mix, a second PCR proceeded for about 6 to 12 cycles. TCRdb redid the calling of the 5' RACE reads with MiXCR, one entry per CDR3 protein. The sample has some 1.7 million distinct CDR3 sequences, approximately 30% seen once. Specimen: blood. The receptors shown here come from a woman aged 25 to 39 in good health.

Worth noting for this clonotype: This could be a read error, since a much larger clone is one nucleotide away. The chain recombines TRBV5-1 with TRBJ2-1; a weak D match, TRBD2 (5 bases). The length of the CDR3 is 17 residues. Germline V gene sequence: CDR1 SGHRS, CDR2 YFSETQ. CDR3 residues: CASSLFLRGSSYNEQVF. The CDR3 DNA reads TGCGCCAGCAGCTTGTTCCTACGAGGGAGCTCCTACAATGAGCAGGTCTTC. Full variable domain (rest looked up from reference TRBV5-1 and TRBJ2-1): KAGVTQTPRYLIKTRGQQVTLSCSPISGHRSVSWYQQTPGQGLQFLFEYFSETQRNKGNFPGRFSGRQFSNSRSEMNVSTLELGDSALYLCASSLFLRGSSYNEQVFGPGTRLTVL.

The chain couples TRBV28 to TRBJ1-2; 7 bases fit TRBD1. The junction had 10 bases not matched to a gene; V was cut back by 5 bases and J by 4 bases. The length of the CDR3 is 15 residues. The germline CDR1 and CDR2 sequences are MDHEN and SYDVKM. DNA of the CDR3: TGTGCCAGCAGTACTGACGACAGGGAAGGCTATGGCTACACCTTC. Translation: CASSTDDREGYGYTF.

The genes are TRBV2 and TRBJ2-3; maybe TRBD1 (6 bases). Germline V gene lookup returns CDR1 SNHLY and CDR2 FYNNEI. The V end lost 7 bases, the J end lost 4 bases, and 15 bases lay between the germline ends. This CDR3 is 14 amino acids long. The CDR3 here is CASKRQGIADTQYF. The CDR3 nucleotides read TGTGCCAGCAAGCGTCAGGGGATCGCAGATACGCAGTATTTT.

In regard to this clonotype: Germline and junction disagree at one end, which may indicate a read error. This chain uses TRBV4-1 with TRBJ1-6; D not resolved. CDR1 and CDR2 from the germline V gene are MGHRA and YSYEKL. There are 12 residues in the CDR3. The CDR3 region is CASRATSSPPHF. Here the CDR3 DNA reads TGCGCCAGCAGGGCCACGAGTTCACCCCCCCACTTT.

This clonotype was detected ten times or more. Here the CDR3 DNA reads TGTGCCAGCAGCTTTACGACAGGGGATATGGACGAGCAGTACTTC. Translation: CASSFTTGDMDEQYF. V is TRBV7-9 and J is TRBJ2-7, with 8 bases aligning to TRBD1. Trimming took 3 bases from V and 5 from J; bases not matched to a gene: 9. This CDR3 is built from 15 residues. CDR1 is SEHNR and CDR2 is FQNEAQ in the germline V gene (reference sequence).

In this sample, this clonotype turned up once. This may come from a read error, since a much larger clone is one base off. V is TRBV29-1 and J is TRBJ2-1; maybe TRBD2 (5 bases). The V gene's germline CDR1 is SQVTM and CDR2 ANQGSEA. The CDR3 is made up of 12 amino acids. V lost 2 bases to trimming and J lost 13 bases, with 15 bases between them. CDR3 amino acids: CSVEIAPETQFF. CDR3 nucleotides: TGCAGCGTTGAAATAGCGCCAGAGACCCAGTTCTTC.

The rearrangement links TRBV18 to TRBJ2-1; the match to TRBD2 covers 8 bases. J lost 4 bases, V lost 5 bases, and 10 bases had no gene match. The CDR3 loop spans 16 amino acids. In germline, CDR1 is KGHSH, CDR2 LQKENI. The CDR3 reads CASSGGGNNLYNEQFF. The CDR3 DNA is TGTGCCAGCTCAGGCGGGGGGAACAACTTATACAATGAGCAGTTCTTC. The variable domain in full, completed from reference TRBV18 and TRBJ2-1, reads NAGVMQNPRHLVRRRGQEARLRCSPMKGHSHVYWYRQLPEEGLKFMVYLQKENIIDESGMPKERFSAEFPKEGPSILRIQQVVRGDSAAYFCASSGGGNNLYNEQFFGPGTRLTVL.

This clonotype was observed a handful of times. J is TRBJ1-1 and V is TRBV6-5; a weak D match, TRBD1 (5 bases). CDR3 size: 15 residues. Germline values: CDR1 MNHEY, CDR2 SVGAGI. V lost 9 bases and J 0 bases, leaving 17 bases between the germline ends. The CDR3 is CASKGLFSMNTEAFF. The CDR3, as DNA: TGTGCCAGTAAGGGGCTTTTTTCTATGAACACTGAAGCTTTCTTT.

The chain links TRBV5-1 to TRBJ2-1, with a tentative D call TRBD2 (7 bases). The V end lost 3 bases, the J end lost 13 bases, and 17 bases lay between the germline ends. Germline V CDR1 and CDR2: SGHRS, YFSETQ. The CDR3 sequence is 13 residues long. Here the CDR3 DNA reads TGCGCCAGCAGCTGGGGAGGGGGGGAGCCCCAGTTCTTC. Translation: CASSWGGGEPQFF.

V usage is TRBV12-3 or TRBV12-4 and J usage is TRBJ1-5, with 8 bases aligning to TRBD1. The CDR3 runs 15 residues. V shed 2 bases and J 3 bases; nucleotides not matched to a gene: 3. CDR3 sequence: CASSLTGGDNQPQHF. As DNA, the CDR3 is TGTGCCAGCAGTTTAACAGGGGGTGACAATCAGCCCCAGCATTTT.

The J gene is TRBJ1-4, the V gene TRBV4-3; no clear D. V was shortened by 0 bases and J by 6 bases, with 17 bases between the two germline ends. The germline gives CDR1 LGHNA, CDR2 YSLEER. The CDR3 contains 17 residues. The CDR3 region is CASSQDLGSQRDEKLFF. CDR3 DNA: TGCGCCAGCAGCCAAGATCTGGGCAGTCAGAGGGATGAAAAACTGTTTTTT.

The gene calls are TRBV2 and TRBJ1-1; 11 bases line up with TRBD1. Germline trimming cut 6 bases from V and 4 bases from J; bases unmatched to any gene: 4. The CDR3 has 14 residues. Germline V CDR1 and CDR2: SNHLY, FYNNEI. The CDR3 reads CASSGQGASTEAFF. Here the CDR3 DNA reads TGTGCCAGCAGCGGACAGGGGGCTAGCACTGAAGCTTTCTTT. The full variable domain, its missing parts supplied by reference TRBV2 and TRBJ1-1, is EPEVTQTPSHQVTQMGQEVILRCVPISNHLYFYWYRQILGQKVEFLVSFYNNEISEKSEIFDDQFSVERPDGSNFTLKIRSTKLEDSAMYFCASSGQGASTEAFFGQGTRLTVV.

V is TRBV29-1 and J is TRBJ2-5; 9 bases agree with TRBD2. From germline, CDR1 is SQVTM and CDR2 ANQGSEA. The CDR3 is 13 amino acids. Losses at the gene ends were 7 bases for V and 11 bases for J; bases not matched to a gene: 14. For the CDR3, the DNA is TGCAGCGGTAGCGGGGGTCCCATCAATGAGCAGTACTTC. Amino acid sequence: CSGSGGPINEQYF.

The J gene is TRBJ1-5, the V gene TRBV12-3 or TRBV12-4; the D gene is possibly TRBD1 (5 bases). The length of the CDR3 is 15 residues. The V end was cut by 5 bases, the J end by 6 bases, with 17 bases between. This CDR3 is CASSPYSGSSQPQHF. The CDR3 region has the DNA TGTGCCAGCAGTCCATACTCAGGGAGTAGTCAGCCCCAGCATTTT.

This clonotype occurred many times. The chain has TRBV6-5 and TRBJ2-7, with D unclear. Trimming pared 6 bases from V and 6 bases from J, leaving 12 bases between. The CDR3 covers 12 residues. CDR1 is MNHEY and CDR2 is SVGAGI in the germline V gene. This chain's CDR3 is CASSNGLREQYF. CDR3 coding DNA: TGTGCCAGCAGCAACGGGCTCCGCGAGCAGTACTTC.

This clonotype has only a few counts. CDR3: CASSGGAQPQHF. The CDR3 region has the DNA TGTGCCAGCAGTGGGGGGGCTCAGCCCCAGCATTTT. The chain carries TRBV2 and TRBJ1-5, with D possibly TRBD1 on 6 matching bases. Germline CDR1 SNHLY, CDR2 FYNNEI. Between the trimmed V and J ends, which lost 4 bases and 6 bases, there was a span of 7 bases. The CDR3 is made up of 12 amino acids.

This clonotype appeared a few times. The chain has TRBV20-1 and TRBJ2-1; D uncertain. Trimming cost V 3 bases and J 6 bases, with 18 bases left between them. The length of the CDR3 is 15 residues. Germline CDR1 is DFQATT and CDR2 is SNEGSKA (reference sequence). CDR3 nucleotide sequence: TGCAGTGCTAGGGGTTTGACCGGCCCGCGCAATGAGCAGTTCTTC. Amino acids: CSARGLTGPRNEQFF.

At least ten counts were recorded for this clonotype. V gene TRBV30 combines with J gene TRBJ2-7; 10 nucleotides match TRBD1. Germline V gene sequence: CDR1 GTSNPN, CDR2 SVGIG (reference sequence). This CDR3 has 12 amino acids. Trimming removed 8 bases from V and 4 bases from J; junction bases left unmatched: 5. CDR3 in DNA: TGTGCCCTCGACAGGGGGCAGTACGAGCAGTACTTC. Amino acid sequence: CALDRGQYEQYF.